These 9 T cell receptor beta chains were all obtained from the same sample, sequenced in a study of spatial heterogeneity in lung cancer. Time point of the sample: sample taken at primary tumor resection. These TCRs' antigens remain unknown. Each CDR3 protein is one row after TCRdb ran MiXCR on the 5' RACE reads. The sample has about 740 distinct CDR3 sequences, approximately 40% seen once. Study-wide points: The study found that expanded intratumoral alpha and beta TCR counts tracked tumor mutation counts.

The specimen comprised lung tumor tissue, sampled at surgery. These receptors originate from a male donor with early-stage non-small cell lung cancer.

Sample share makes this clonotype hyperexpanded (1% or more). This beta chain was picked up by a library intended for alpha chains and is off target, so its count carries little meaning. This chain connects TRBV20-1 to TRBJ2-1; D gene unclear. CDR1 and CDR2 from the germline V gene are DFQATT and SNEGSKA (reference sequence). Trimming left V 6 bases short and J 0 bases short, with 12 bases between. The CDR3 is 14 amino acids. The CDR3 DNA follows: TGCAGTGCGGAAGACGCTTCCTCCTACAATGAGCAGTTCTTC. It codes for CSAEDASSYNEQFF.

With respect to this clonotype: This beta chain lies outside the target of a library built for alpha chains; its clone size means little. The chain uses TRBV13 and TRBJ1-1, with D unclear. This CDR3 spans 16 amino acids. Germline V CDR1 and CDR2: PRHDT, FYEKMQ (reference sequence). V lost 5 bases to trimming and J lost 1 base, with 17 bases between them. The CDR3 reads CASSELGSRRNTEAFF. CDR3 DNA sequence: TGTGCCAGCAGCGAATTGGGGTCACGGAGGAACACTGAAGCTTTCTTT.

This clonotype is medium-sized (0.01 to 0.1%). Being off target in a library aimed at alpha chains, this beta chain has a size of little meaning. The rearrangement joins TRBV10-1 to TRBJ1-6; 7 bases line up with TRBD1. The junction had 12 bases not matched to a gene; V was cut back by 6 bases and J by 10 bases. CDR1 and CDR2 from the germline V gene are WNHNN and SYGVQD (reference sequence). The CDR3 totals 15 residues. The CDR3 DNA is TGCGCCAGCAGCGAGGGGACAGCCTCTTGGTCACCCCTCCACTTT. The encoded protein is CASSEGTASWSPLHF.

On this clonotype itself: This beta chain is an off-target read within a library intended for alpha chains, so its frequency means little. The V gene is TRBV29-1, the J gene TRBJ2-2; the D gene is possibly TRBD1 (5 bases). The CDR3 is 15 residues long. The germline gives CDR1 SQVTM, CDR2 ANQGSEA. V lost 6 bases and J 5 bases, leaving 19 bases between the germline ends. CDR3 nucleotide sequence: TGCAGCGTCCACCCTGGTGGGGCTTGGACCGGGGAGCTGTTTTTT. It is translated as CSVHPGGAWTGELFF.

This clonotype was observed a few times. This beta chain slipped into a library made for alpha chains as a stray read, so its size is not meaningful. This rearrangement joins TRBV12-3 or TRBV12-4 to TRBJ1-5; 7 bases fit TRBD1. The CDR3 is made up of 15 amino acids. V lost 5 bases, J lost 7 bases, and 11 bases stayed unmatched. The CDR3 protein is CASSPRQGWGQPQHF. The CDR3 DNA reads as TGTGCCAGCAGTCCCCGACAGGGTTGGGGGCAGCCCCAGCATTTT.

Notes on this clonotype: This beta chain represents an off-target read in a library built for alpha chains; its size is of limited meaning. The chain employs TRBV6-6 and TRBJ1-1; D remains unclear. Germline lookup yields CDR1 MNHNY and CDR2 SVGAGI (reference sequence). The ends were cut back, 6 bases at V and 6 bases at J, with 26 bases in the middle. This CDR3 region has 17 residues. The CDR3 here is CASRKSREGVLEAEAFF. In DNA, the CDR3 is TGTGCCAGCAGAAAATCTCGAGAAGGTGTACTTGAGGCTGAAGCTTTCTTT.

Comments on this clonotype: The library was built for alpha chains, so this beta chain is an off-target read and its size means little. The chain links TRBV3-1 to TRBJ2-7; possible D gene TRBD1, 6 bases. CDR3 length equals 16 residues. Germline V lookup: CDR1 LGHDT, CDR2 YNNKEL (reference sequence). Trimming left V 0 bases short and J 0 bases short, with 12 bases between. The CDR3 DNA reads as TGTGCCAGCAGCCAAGAATTCCGGACAGTCTCCTACGAGCAGTACTTC. Translation: CASSQEFRTVSYEQYF.

As concerns this clonotype: This beta chain is a stray sequence in a library constructed for alpha chains; its clone size is not meaningful. The J gene is TRBJ1-5, the V gene TRBV24-1, with 7 bases identical to TRBD1. The CDR3 sequence is 16 residues long. V was clipped by 3 bases and J by 5 bases; unmatched bases: 9. CDR1 and CDR2 from the germline V gene are KGHDR and SFDVKD. The CDR3 loop reads CATSDADQGEHQPQHF. CDR3 coding DNA: TGTGCCACCAGTGATGCCGACCAGGGGGAGCATCAGCCCCAGCATTTT.

About this clonotype: This beta chain came through as a stray read in a library set up for alpha chains, and its size says little. This sequence joins TRBV12-3 or TRBV12-4 and TRBJ1-5; 7 nucleotides agree with TRBD1. This CDR3 is built from 15 residues. V gave up 3 bases and J gave up 3 bases; unmatched junction bases: 5. The CDR3 region has the DNA TGTGCCAGCAGTTTCGGGACAGCCTTCAATCAGCCCCAGCATTTT. It translates to CASSFGTAFNQPQHF.